This passage covers 22 T cell receptor beta chains from one sample sequenced in a study of blood T cell repertoires in COVID-19. Clones were read by immunoSEQ multiplex PCR, and TCRdb kept only the in-frame ones, dropping some. The sample contains approximately 30,000 clones, around 90% of which appear only once. The sequenced material came from peripheral blood. These receptors originate from a human donor in a cohort sampled during active COVID-19.

V gene TRBV5-1 combines with J gene TRBJ2-1, with 10 bases matching TRBD1. CDR1 and CDR2 (germline): SGHRS, YFSETQ. The V and J ends lost 0 bases and 5 bases, in that order; junction bases with no gene match: 5. This CDR3 is built from 16 residues. Written as DNA, the CDR3 is TGCGCCAGCAGCTTGGGGGACAGGGGAGAGGACAATGAGCAGTTCTTC. Residues: CASSLGDRGEDNEQFF.

In its sample, this clone was seen once. V usage is TRBV7-8 and J usage is TRBJ2-1; TRBD2 matches at 8 bases. Germline-derived CDR1 and CDR2 are SGHVS and FQNEAQ. With V trimmed by 5 bases and J by 4 bases, 7 bases remained unmatched. The CDR3 is 15 residues long. The CDR3 coding sequence is TGTGCCAGCAGCCTAAAGCGGGGGAGATACAATGAGCAGTTCTTC. Translating gives CASSLKRGRYNEQFF.

This clone turned up a few times. V is TRBV6-5 and J is TRBJ1-5; 7 bases agree with TRBD1. CDR1 and CDR2 from the germline V gene are MNHEY and SVGAGI. The CDR3 has 15 amino acids. With V trimmed by 7 bases and J by 6 bases, 12 bases remained unmatched. The CDR3 nucleotides are TGTGCCAGCAACCACGGACAGGTACTGAGTCAGCCCCAGCATTTT. This gives the protein CASNHGQVLSQPQHF.

The rearrangement links TRBV11-3 to TRBJ2-5, with D possibly being TRBD2 (6 bases). V gave up 0 bases and J gave up 5 bases, with 13 bases separating them. This CDR3 region has 15 residues. Germline lookup yields CDR1 SGHNT and CDR2 YENEEA. DNA of the CDR3: TGTGCCAGCAGCTTAGAGGGGACTTATTCTGAGACCCAGTACTTC. It encodes CASSLEGTYSETQYF.

This chain links TRBV24-1 with TRBJ2-5; D not certain. The CDR3 totals 13 residues. Trimming took off 1 base at V and 1 base at J, with 3 bases between the two ends. CDR1 and CDR2 from the germline V gene are KGHDR and SFDVKD. The CDR3 nucleotides are TGTGCCACCAGTGATTTCAGCCAAGAGACCCAGTACTTC. Translated: CATSDFSQETQYF.

The V call is TRBV6-5, the J call TRBJ1-2, with 7 bases that match TRBD1. Looked up from germline, CDR1 is MNHEY and CDR2 is SVGAGI. V dropped 6 bases and J dropped 4; count of bases not matched to a gene: 11. This CDR3 has 15 residues. DNA of the CDR3: TGTGCCAGCAGCATCGGGACAGAAACCTTCTATGGCTACACCTTC. It translates to CASSIGTETFYGYTF.

This sequence joins TRBV5-1 and TRBJ1-2; possible D gene TRBD1, 6 bases. CDR1 and CDR2 (germline): SGHRS, YFSETQ. The CDR3 has 16 amino acids. V was trimmed by 6 bases and J by 6 bases, leaving 24 bases between them. The CDR3 protein is CASTPGGSMGVNGYTF. CDR3 nucleotide sequence: TGCGCCAGCACTCCGGGGGGCTCTATGGGGGTGAATGGCTACACCTTC.

A single count supports this clone. The V and J genes are TRBV15 and TRBJ2-2; D may be TRBD1 (6 bases). CDR3 size: 16 residues. The germline V gene encodes CDR1 LNHNV and CDR2 YYDKDF (reference sequence). The V gene lost 3 bases and the J gene lost 0 bases, with 11 bases spanning the gap. In nucleotides, the CDR3 is TGTGCCACCAGCAGGGACAGTCTTTCGAACACCGGGGAGCTGTTTTTT. Translation: CATSRDSLSNTGELFF.

The rearrangement joins TRBV6-5 to TRBJ2-2, with 8 positions matching TRBD1. This CDR3 comprises 16 residues. Germline V lookup: CDR1 MNHEY, CDR2 SVGAGI. J gave up 2 bases and V 2 bases, and 4 bases lay outside the gene matches. The CDR3 DNA reads TGTGCCAGCAGTTACAGGGACAGGCCCAACACCGGGGAGCTGTTTTTT. This gives the protein CASSYRDRPNTGELFF.

The chain links TRBV29-1 to TRBJ2-1; the match to TRBD2 covers 13 bases. V lost 5 bases and J lost 8; bases outside the gene matches: 3. The CDR3 sequence is 13 residues long. Germline loops: CDR1 SQVTM, CDR2 ANQGSEA. CDR3 in amino acids: CSVWGTSGDEQFF. As DNA, the CDR3 is TGCAGCGTTTGGGGGACTAGCGGGGATGAGCAGTTCTTC.

This clone was observed once. This chain joins TRBV7-2 and TRBJ2-1; 10 positions agree with TRBD2. From germline, CDR1 is SGHTA and CDR2 FQGNSA. V lost 5 bases, J lost 1 base, and 5 bases stayed unmatched. The CDR3 is 16 residues long. The DNA of the CDR3 is TGTGCCAGCAGCCCCTGGACTAGCGGATCCTACAATGAGCAGTTCTTC. Its translation is CASSPWTSGSYNEQFF. Based on the CDR3 plus reference TRBV7-2 and TRBJ2-1, the full variable domain is GAGVSQSPSNKVTEKGKDVELRCDPISGHTALYWYRQSLGQGLEFLIYFQGNSAPDKSGLPSDRFSAERTGGSVSTLTIQRTQQEDSAVYLCASSPWTSGSYNEQFFGPGTRLTVL.

V gene TRBV6-1 combines with J gene TRBJ2-7, with D perhaps matching TRBD2 (6 bases). The germline CDR1 and CDR2 sequences are MNHNS and SASEGT. V lost 3 bases and J lost 3, with 12 bases in between. The CDR3 runs to 14 residues. This chain's CDR3 is CASSDVLAIYEQYF. The CDR3 bases are TGTGCCAGCAGTGACGTACTAGCTATCTACGAGCAGTACTTC.

The chain recombines TRBV6-6 with TRBJ2-2; 8 nucleotides agree with TRBD2. Germline CDR1 and CDR2: MNHNY and SVGAGI (reference sequence). Unmatched junction bases numbered 7, after V lost 9 bases and J lost 4 bases. CDR3 size: 14 residues. The CDR3 DNA reads as TGTGCCAGTCGGGAGGGGGGTGGCACCGGGGAGCTGTTTTTT. It specifies CASREGGGTGELFF.

V is TRBV5-1 and J is TRBJ1-2; 11 bases line up with TRBD1. Trimming at V came to 4 bases and at J to 5 bases, leaving 10 bases not matched to a gene. Germline CDR1 SGHRS, CDR2 YFSETQ. This CDR3 contains 16 residues. The CDR3 protein is CASSRQGQGGNYGYTF. The CDR3, as DNA: TGCGCCAGCAGCCGCCAGGGACAGGGGGGCAATTATGGCTACACCTTC. The full variable domain, completed using reference TRBV5-1 and TRBJ1-2, is KAGVTQTPRYLIKTRGQQVTLSCSPISGHRSVSWYQQTPGQGLQFLFEYFSETQRNKGNFPGRFSGRQFSNSRSEMNVSTLELGDSALYLCASSRQGQGGNYGYTFGSGTRLTVV.

The CDR3 loop is CASSQAGMAPYNEQFF. The CDR3 DNA reads as TGTGCCAGCAGCCAAGCGGGAATGGCCCCCTACAATGAGCAGTTCTTC. The V gene is TRBV3-1 (or the pseudogene TRBV3-2), the J gene TRBJ2-1; D is possibly TRBD2 (5 bases). CDR1 and CDR2 (germline): LGHDT, YNNKEL (reference sequence). Trimming removed 1 base at V and 2 bases at J, with 12 bases between. The CDR3 contains 16 residues.

This clone was seen only once. V and J are TRBV9 and TRBJ1-1; D is ambiguous. Trimming removed 0 bases at V and 4 bases at J, with 10 bases between. In germline, CDR1 is SGDLS, CDR2 YYNGEE. The CDR3 loop spans 14 amino acids. This chain's CDR3 is CASSVVYASTEAFF. CDR3 DNA sequence: TGTGCCAGCAGCGTAGTATATGCGAGCACTGAAGCTTTCTTT.

The chain joins TRBV11-1 to TRBJ2-3; D uncertain. The CDR3 is made up of 14 amino acids. The V gene's germline CDR1 is SGHAT and CDR2 FQDESV (reference sequence). V lost 6 bases to trimming and J lost 4 bases, with 14 bases between them. CDR3 residues: CASSSFRLSDTQYF. CDR3 DNA: TGTGCCAGCAGTTCCTTCCGACTGTCAGATACGCAGTATTTT.

This clone was observed a handful of times. The chain recombines TRBV14 with TRBJ2-1; possible D gene TRBD2, 6 bases. V lost 4 bases and J 6 bases, leaving 22 bases between the germline ends. Germline V gives CDR1 SGHDN, CDR2 FVKESK. The CDR3 spans 17 residues. In DNA form, the CDR3 reads TGTGCCAGCAGCCTACGACGGGACTCCCAAAATCGCAATGAGCAGTTCTTC. It specifies CASSLRRDSQNRNEQFF.

The rearrangement joins TRBV5-8 to TRBJ1-1, with D tentatively TRBD1 (6 bases). This CDR3 contains 14 residues. Germline V gene data show CDR1 as SGHTS and CDR2 as YDEGEE. The V and J ends lost 4 bases and 0 bases respectively, with 10 bases between them. CDR3 residues: CASSPGQMNTEAFF. As DNA, the CDR3 is TGTGCCAGCAGCCCGGGACAAATGAACACTGAAGCTTTCTTT.

The rearrangement joins TRBV29-1 to TRBJ2-4; 8 bases align to TRBD1. CDR1 is SQVTM, CDR2 ANQGSEA, per germline. The CDR3 has 16 residues. J gave up 0 bases and V 7 bases, and 11 bases lay outside the gene matches. The CDR3 sequence: CSATWDRTLAKNIQYF. Written as DNA, the CDR3 is TGCAGCGCTACGTGGGACAGGACCCTAGCCAAAAACATTCAGTACTTC.

The V call is TRBV7-3, the J call TRBJ1-1; D is perhaps TRBD1 (5 bases). The V gene's germline CDR1 is SGHTA and CDR2 FQGTGA. The CDR3 length is 15 residues. Trimming removed 4 bases at V and 3 bases at J, with 15 bases between. CDR3 protein: CASSSQGLSDTEAFF. CDR3 sequence (DNA): TGTGCCAGCAGCTCTCAGGGTTTAAGTGACACTGAAGCTTTCTTT.

The chain couples TRBV7-9 to TRBJ1-3, with a possible D match to TRBD1 (5 bases). From germline, CDR1 is SEHNR and CDR2 FQNEAQ (reference sequence). The CDR3 has 14 residues. V was shortened by 6 bases and J by 0 bases, with 9 bases between the two germline ends. The CDR3 region is CASRYGGSGNTIYF. CDR3 sequence (DNA): TGTGCCAGCAGATACGGGGGCTCTGGAAACACCATATATTTT.